What follows are 9 T cell receptor beta chains derived from one specimen sequenced in a study of T cell repertoires in cytomegalovirus infection. In TCRdb, the reads were re-called with MiXCR into one record per CDR3 protein. Among 100,000 to 150,000 distinct CDR3 sequences listed, approximately 30% were seen once. Which antigens these TCRs recognize remains unknown. Sequenced material: CD8+ T cells from cultured PBMCs, taken from culture after CMV antigen stimulation. The source of these receptors is a human donor in good health (CMV status not recorded). Some clones in this sample may be carry-over from other donors' samples.

At least ten counts were recorded for this clonotype. The V and J genes are TRBV11-2 and TRBJ1-5, with 7 positions matching TRBD1. The CDR3 is 14 amino acids. The V gene end was trimmed by 5 bases and the J gene end by 3 bases; junction bases not matched to a gene: 4. Germline values: CDR1 SGHAT, CDR2 FQNNGV. The CDR3 loop is CASSLGQTNQPQHF. CDR3 nucleotides: TGTGCCAGCAGCCTGGGACAGACCAATCAGCCCCAGCATTTT.

V gene TRBV7-9 combines with J gene TRBJ1-1; possible D gene TRBD1, 6 bases. V lost 6 bases to trimming and J lost 1 base, with 6 bases between them. The CDR3 sequence is 12 residues long. Germline V CDR1 and CDR2: SEHNR, FQNEAQ (reference sequence). The CDR3 DNA reads TGTGCCAGCAGGGGACAGAACACTGAAGCTTTCTTT. It is translated as CASRGQNTEAFF.

This clonotype was seen ten or more times. V gene TRBV7-2 combines with J gene TRBJ2-2, with a possible D match to TRBD2 (6 bases). The V end was cut by 6 bases, the J end by 1 base, with 15 bases between. The V gene's germline CDR1 is SGHTA and CDR2 FQGNSA. The CDR3 loop spans 16 amino acids. CDR3 nucleotides: TGTGCCAGCAGACCTCGCGGGGCAGGGAACACCGGGGAGCTGTTTTTT. Its translation: CASRPRGAGNTGELFF.

CDR3 DNA sequence: TGTGCCAGCAGTTACCCTGGGACTAGCGGGGGGGTGCAAGTCTACAATGAGCAGTTCTTC. The encoded protein is CASSYPGTSGGVQVYNEQFF. This chain connects TRBV6-2 or TRBV6-3 to TRBJ2-1; 16 bases agree with TRBD2. The CDR3 spans 20 residues. Germline CDR1 MNHEY, CDR2 SVGEGT. J was trimmed by 3 bases and V by 2 bases; bases with no gene match: 10.

This clonotype showed up many times. The chain carries TRBV12-3 or TRBV12-4 and TRBJ1-6, with 8 bases matching TRBD1. J gave up 7 bases and V 7 bases, and 3 bases lay outside the gene matches. The CDR3 has 13 residues. The DNA for the CDR3 is TGTGCCAGCACCCGGACAGGGAATTCACCCCTCCACTTT. This codes for CASTRTGNSPLHF.

This clonotype was detected many times. The rearrangement joins TRBV4-1 to TRBJ2-3, with 8 positions matching TRBD2. Per germline, CDR1 MGHRA and CDR2 YSYEKL. V shed 1 base and J 5 bases; nucleotides not matched to a gene: 8. This CDR3 comprises 16 residues. The CDR3 spells CASSQVPRGGRDTQYF. CDR3 DNA sequence: TGCGCCAGCAGCCAAGTCCCGCGCGGGGGGAGAGATACGCAGTATTTT.

This clonotype was counted once. V and J are TRBV7-3 and TRBJ2-7; TRBD2 aligns across 10 bases. Germline V gene data show CDR1 as SGHTA and CDR2 as FQGTGA. J lost 1 base, V lost 5 bases, and 8 bases had no gene match. CDR3 length: 16 amino acids. CDR3 in amino acids: CASSVGLATESYEQYF. Here the CDR3 DNA reads TGTGCCAGCAGCGTGGGACTAGCGACTGAATCCTACGAGCAGTACTTC.

This rearrangement joins TRBV4-1 to TRBJ2-3; TRBD1 aligns across 11 bases. The J segment lost 0 bases and the V segment lost 2 bases, leaving 7 bases of the junction unmatched. The CDR3 runs to 18 residues. Germline assignment: CDR1 MGHRA and CDR2 YSYEKL. As DNA, the CDR3 is TGCGCCAGCAGCCAACGCGGACAGGGGGCGGCAAGCACAGATACGCAGTATTTT. This gives the protein CASSQRGQGAASTDTQYF.

This clonotype was seen a few times. CDR3 in amino acids: CASSLDESSNQPQHF. In DNA form, the CDR3 reads TGTGCCAGCAGCTTAGATGAGTCTAGCAATCAGCCCCAGCATTTT. The J gene is TRBJ1-5, the V gene TRBV7-9; D unclear. CDR1 is SEHNR and CDR2 is FQNEAQ in the germline V gene (reference sequence). V lost 1 base, J lost 0 bases, and 7 bases lay in between. The CDR3 loop spans 15 amino acids.